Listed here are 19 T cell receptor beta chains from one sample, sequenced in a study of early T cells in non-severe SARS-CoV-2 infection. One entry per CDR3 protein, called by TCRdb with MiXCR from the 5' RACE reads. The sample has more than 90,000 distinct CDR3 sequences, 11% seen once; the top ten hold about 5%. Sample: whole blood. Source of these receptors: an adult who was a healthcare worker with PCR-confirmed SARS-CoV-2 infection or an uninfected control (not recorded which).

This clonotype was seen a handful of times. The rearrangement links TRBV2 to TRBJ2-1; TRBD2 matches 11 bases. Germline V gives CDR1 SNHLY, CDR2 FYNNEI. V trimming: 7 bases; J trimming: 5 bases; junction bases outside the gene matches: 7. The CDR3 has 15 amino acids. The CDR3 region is CASNDLAGGDNEQFF. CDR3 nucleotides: TGTGCCAGCAATGATTTAGCGGGAGGGGACAATGAGCAGTTCTTC.

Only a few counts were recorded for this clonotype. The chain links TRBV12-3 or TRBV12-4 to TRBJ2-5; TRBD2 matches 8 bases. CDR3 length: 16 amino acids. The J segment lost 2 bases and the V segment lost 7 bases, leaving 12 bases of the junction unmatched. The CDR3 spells CASTPGGTRLQETQYF. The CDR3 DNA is TGTGCCAGCACCCCCGGGGGGACTAGACTTCAAGAGACCCAGTACTTC.

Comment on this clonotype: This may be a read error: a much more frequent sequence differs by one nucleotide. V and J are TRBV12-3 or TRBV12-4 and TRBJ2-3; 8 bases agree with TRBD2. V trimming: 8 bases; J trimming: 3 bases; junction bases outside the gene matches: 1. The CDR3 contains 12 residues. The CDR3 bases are TGTGCCAGCGGGACTAGGACAGATACGCAGTATTTT. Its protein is CASGTRTDTQYF.

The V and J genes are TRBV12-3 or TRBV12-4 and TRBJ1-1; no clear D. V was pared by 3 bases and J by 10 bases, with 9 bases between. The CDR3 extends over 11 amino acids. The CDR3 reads CASSLRARAFF. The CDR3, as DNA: TGTGCCAGCAGTTTGCGGGCACGAGCTTTCTTT.

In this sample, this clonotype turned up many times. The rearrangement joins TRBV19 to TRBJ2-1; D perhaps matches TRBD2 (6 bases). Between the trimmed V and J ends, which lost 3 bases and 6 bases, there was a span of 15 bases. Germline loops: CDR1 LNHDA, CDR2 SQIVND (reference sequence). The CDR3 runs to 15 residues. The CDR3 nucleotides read TGTGCCAGTAGTATCGTCGGAGGAGGGACCAATGAGCAGTTCTTC. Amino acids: CASSIVGGGTNEQFF.

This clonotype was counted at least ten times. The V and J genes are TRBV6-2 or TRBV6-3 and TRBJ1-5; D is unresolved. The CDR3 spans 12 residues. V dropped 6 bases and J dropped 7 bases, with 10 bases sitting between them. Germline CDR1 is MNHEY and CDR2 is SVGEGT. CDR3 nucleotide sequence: TGTGCCAGCAGCCCAAGGGAACAGCCCCAGCATTTT. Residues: CASSPREQPQHF.

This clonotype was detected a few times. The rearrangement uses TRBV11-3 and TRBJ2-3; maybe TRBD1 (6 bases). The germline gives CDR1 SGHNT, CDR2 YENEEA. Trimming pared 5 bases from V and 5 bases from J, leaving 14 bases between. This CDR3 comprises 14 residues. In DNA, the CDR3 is TGTGCCAGCAGCCCGGGACAAGGAGAAGATACGCAGTATTTT. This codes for CASSPGQGEDTQYF.

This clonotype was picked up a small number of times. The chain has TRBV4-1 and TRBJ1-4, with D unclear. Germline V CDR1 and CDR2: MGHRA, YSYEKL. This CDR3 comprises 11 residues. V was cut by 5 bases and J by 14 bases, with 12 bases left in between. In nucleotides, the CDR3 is TGCGCCAGCAGCTCCGACGGCCGGCTGTTTTTT. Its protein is CASSSDGRLFF.

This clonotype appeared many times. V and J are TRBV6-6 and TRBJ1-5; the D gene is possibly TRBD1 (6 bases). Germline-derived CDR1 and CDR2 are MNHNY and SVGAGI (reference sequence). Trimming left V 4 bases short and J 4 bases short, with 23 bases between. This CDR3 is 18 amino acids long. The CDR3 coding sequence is TGTGCCAGCAGTTTGACAGGAGGTCTGGCCGGGGGGAATCAGCCCCAGCATTTT. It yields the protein CASSLTGGLAGGNQPQHF.

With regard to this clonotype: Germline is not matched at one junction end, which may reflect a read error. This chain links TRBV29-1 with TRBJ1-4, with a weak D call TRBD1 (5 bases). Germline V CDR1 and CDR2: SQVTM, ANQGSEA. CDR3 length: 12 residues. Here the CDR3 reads CSVALTGEKLFF. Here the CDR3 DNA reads TGCAGCGTTGCCCTAACGGGGGAAAAACTGTTTTTC.

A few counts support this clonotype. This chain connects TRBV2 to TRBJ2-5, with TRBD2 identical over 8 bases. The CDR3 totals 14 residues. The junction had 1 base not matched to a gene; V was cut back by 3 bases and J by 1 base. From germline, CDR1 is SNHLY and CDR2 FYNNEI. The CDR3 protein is CASSERGVQETQYF. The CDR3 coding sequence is TGTGCCAGCAGTGAGCGGGGGGTCCAAGAGACCCAGTACTTC.

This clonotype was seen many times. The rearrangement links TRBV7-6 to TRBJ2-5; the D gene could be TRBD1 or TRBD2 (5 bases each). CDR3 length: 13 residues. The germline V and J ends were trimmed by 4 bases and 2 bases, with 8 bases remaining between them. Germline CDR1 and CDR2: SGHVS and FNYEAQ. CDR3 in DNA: TGTGCCAGCAGCTGGGGACGGCAAGAGACCCAGTACTTC. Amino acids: CASSWGRQETQYF.

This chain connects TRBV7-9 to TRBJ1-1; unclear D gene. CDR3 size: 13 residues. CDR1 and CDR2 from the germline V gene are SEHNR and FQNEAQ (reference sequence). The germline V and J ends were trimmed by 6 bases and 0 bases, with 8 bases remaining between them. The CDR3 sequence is CASRPIMNTEAFF. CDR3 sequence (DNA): TGTGCCAGCAGACCTATAATGAACACTGAAGCTTTCTTT.

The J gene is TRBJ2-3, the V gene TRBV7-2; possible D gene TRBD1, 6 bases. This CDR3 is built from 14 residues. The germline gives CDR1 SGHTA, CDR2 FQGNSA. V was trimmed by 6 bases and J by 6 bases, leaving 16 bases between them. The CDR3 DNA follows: TGTGCCAGCAGTCTAGGGGCAGGGGCGGATACGCAGTATTTT. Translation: CASSLGAGADTQYF.

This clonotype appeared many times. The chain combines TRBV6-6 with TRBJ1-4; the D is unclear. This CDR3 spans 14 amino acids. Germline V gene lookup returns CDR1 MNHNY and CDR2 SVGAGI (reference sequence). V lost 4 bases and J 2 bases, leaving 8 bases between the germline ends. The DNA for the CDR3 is TGTGCCAGCAGTTCTGAGAGCACTAATGAAAAACTGTTTTTT. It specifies CASSSESTNEKLFF.

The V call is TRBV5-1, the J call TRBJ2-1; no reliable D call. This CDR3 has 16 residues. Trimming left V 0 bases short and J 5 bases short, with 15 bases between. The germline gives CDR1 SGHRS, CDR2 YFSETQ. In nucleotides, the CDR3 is TGCGCCAGCAGCTTGGCGGGCCTCCCCGACGACAATGAGCAGTTCTTC. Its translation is CASSLAGLPDDNEQFF. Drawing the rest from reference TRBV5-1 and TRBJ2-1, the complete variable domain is KAGVTQTPRYLIKTRGQQVTLSCSPISGHRSVSWYQQTPGQGLQFLFEYFSETQRNKGNFPGRFSGRQFSNSRSEMNVSTLELGDSALYLCASSLAGLPDDNEQFFGPGTRLTVL.

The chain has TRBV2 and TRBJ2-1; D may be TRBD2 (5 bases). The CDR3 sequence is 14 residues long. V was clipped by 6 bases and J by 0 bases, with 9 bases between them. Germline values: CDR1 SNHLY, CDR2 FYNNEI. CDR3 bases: TGTGCCAGCAGAGTAGCGACCTCCTACAATGAGCAGTTCTTC. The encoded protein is CASRVATSYNEQFF.

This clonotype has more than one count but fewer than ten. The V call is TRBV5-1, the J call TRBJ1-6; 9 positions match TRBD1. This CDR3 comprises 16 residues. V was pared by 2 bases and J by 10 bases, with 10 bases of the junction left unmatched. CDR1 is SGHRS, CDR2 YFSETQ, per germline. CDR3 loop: CASSFFSGTGRSPLHF. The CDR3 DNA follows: TGCGCCAGCAGCTTTTTTAGCGGGACAGGGCGATCACCCCTCCACTTT.

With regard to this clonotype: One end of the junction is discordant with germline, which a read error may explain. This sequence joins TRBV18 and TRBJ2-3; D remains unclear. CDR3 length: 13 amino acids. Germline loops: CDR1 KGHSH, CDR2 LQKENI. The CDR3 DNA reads TGTGCCAACTCACCACCCCACACAGATACGCAGTATTTT. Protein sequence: CANSPPHTDTQYF. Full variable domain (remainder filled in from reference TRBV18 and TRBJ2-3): NAGVMQNPRHLVRRRGQEARLRCSPMKGHSHVYWYRQLPEEGLKFMVYLQKENIIDESGMPKERFSAEFPKEGPSILRIQQVVRGDSAAYFCANSPPHTDTQYFGPGTRLTVL.